Listed below are T cell receptor beta chains from one sample, sequenced in a study of post-analysis software for immune sequencing data. TCRdb re-analysed the PCR reads in MiXCR, keeping a single row per CDR3 protein. The data show roughly 800,000 distinct CDR3 sequences, approximately 57% seen once. The specimen sequenced was blood. The origin of the receptors is a girl aged 5-17 years with multiple sclerosis. CDR3s leave out the opening cysteine and the closing phenylalanine or tryptophan.

TRBV4-1	TRBJ2-5	ASSPRRTGQETQY
TRBV29-1	TRBJ2-2	SVAMFTSGPGELF
TRBV27	TRBJ2-7	ASSLSARVHEQY
TRBV20-1	TRBJ1-2	SAREAPGQAYGYT
TRBV20-1	TRBJ2-5	SATGQGAQKETQY
TRBV20-1	TRBJ2-3	SASGDSYTDTQY
TRBV11-2	TRBJ1-1	ASSSTANTEAF
TRBV30	TRBJ2-2	ALDLGELF
TRBV20-1	TRBJ2-5	SASLAGGPLETQY
TRBV2	TRBJ2-7	ASGEASGLAANYEQY
TRBV6-5	TRBJ2-5	ASSNGWGETQY
TRBV29-1	TRBJ2-2	SVDPGAGGTGELF
TRBV7-2	TRBJ1-2	AARRAAPNYGYT
TRBV9	TRBJ2-3	ASSVDLRDTQY
TRBV25-1	TRBJ2-5	ASSGRQAGETQY
TRBV4-1	TRBJ2-1	ASSHGTSGSRSYNEQF
TRBV20-1	NA	STGREKETQY
TRBV6-6	TRBJ2-1	ASQPPGQAYNEQF
TRBV20-1	TRBJ2-1	SARTSISNEQF
TRBV12-3/TRBV12-4	TRBJ2-3	ASSWTSVDTDTQY
TRBV20-1	TRBJ2-7	SAPRGGSSYEQY
TRBV7-3	TRBJ2-5	ASSPNGASQETQY
TRBV20-1	TRBJ1-6	SARYTRDYSVGSPLH
TRBV5-1	TRBJ2-3	ASSLVPSGPSTDTQY
TRBV5-1	NA	ASSSRGSLHEQY
TRBV10-3	NA	ATGQTNGETQY
TRBV4-1	NA	ASSHAWTETYEQY
TRBV20-1	TRBJ2-7	SARGTRFYEQY
TRBV2	TRBJ2-1	ASSETRGGSYNEQF
TRBV3-1	TRBJ2-1	ASSQEPRGLSNEQF
TRBV7-9	TRBJ2-7	ASSKGLAYEQY